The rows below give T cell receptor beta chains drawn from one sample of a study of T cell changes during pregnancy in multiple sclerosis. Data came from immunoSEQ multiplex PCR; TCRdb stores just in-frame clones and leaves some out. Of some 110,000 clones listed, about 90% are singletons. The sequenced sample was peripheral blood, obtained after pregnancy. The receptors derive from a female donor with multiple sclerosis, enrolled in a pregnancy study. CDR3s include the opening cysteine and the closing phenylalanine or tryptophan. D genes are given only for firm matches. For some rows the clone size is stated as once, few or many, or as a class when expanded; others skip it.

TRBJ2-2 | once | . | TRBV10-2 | TGCGCCAGCAGAAACGCCGCAGGGAACACCGGGGAGCTGTTTTTT | CASRNAAGNTGELFF
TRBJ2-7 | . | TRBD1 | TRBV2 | TGTGCCAGCAGCCCCCGGGACAGAACCTACGAGCAGTACTTC | CASSPRDRTYEQYF
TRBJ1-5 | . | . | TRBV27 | TGTGCCAGCAGTCTCTATGTAGATCAGCCCCAGCATTTT | CASSLYVDQPQHF
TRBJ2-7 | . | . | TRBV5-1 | TGCGCCAGCAGCTTGGATGGGGGAGGGGGCGAGCAGTACTTC | CASSLDGGGGEQYF
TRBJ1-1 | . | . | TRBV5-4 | TGTGCCAGCAGCCCTGACATGGATCGTACTGAAGCTTTCTTT | CASSPDMDRTEAFF
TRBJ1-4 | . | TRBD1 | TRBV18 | TGTGCCAGCTCACCCCGACAGGGGGCAACTAATGAAAAACTGTTTTTT | CASSPRQGATNEKLFF
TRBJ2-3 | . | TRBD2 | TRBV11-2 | TGTGCCAGCAGCCCCCAGGGACTAGCATGGGATACGCAGTATTTT | CASSPQGLAWDTQYF
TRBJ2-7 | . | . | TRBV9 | TGTGCCAGCAGCGTTGATCCAGGGCCGGACTACGAGCAGTACTTC | CASSVDPGPDYEQYF
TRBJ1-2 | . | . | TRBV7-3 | TGTGCCAGCAGCCCAAACCCAGGGAATGGGGGCTACACCTTC | CASSPNPGNGGYTF
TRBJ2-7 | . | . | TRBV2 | TGTGCCAGCAGGGGGGACATGCACGAGCAGTACTTC | CASRGDMHEQYF
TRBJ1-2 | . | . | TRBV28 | TGTGCCAGCGGGACCGGGACAACTATGGGGGGCTACACCTTC | CASGTGTTMGGYTF
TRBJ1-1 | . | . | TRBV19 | TGTGCCAGTAGTATAAGCAGGTTGAACACTGAAGCTTTCTTT | CASSISRLNTEAFF
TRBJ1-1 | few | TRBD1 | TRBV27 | TGTGCCAGCAGTTGGGGACAGGGGACTGAAGCTTTCTTT | CASSWGQGTEAFF
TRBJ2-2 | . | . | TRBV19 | TGTGCCAGTACATATGGGGACACGAACACCGGGGAGCTGTTTTTT | CASTYGDTNTGELFF
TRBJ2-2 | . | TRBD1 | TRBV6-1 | TGTGCCAGCAAGGTCACAGGGGGCACCGGGGAGCTGTTTTTT | CASKVTGGTGELFF
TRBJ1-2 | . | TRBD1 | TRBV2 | TGTGCCAGCAGTGGGGACAGGGGGCCGAGAGGCTACACCTTC | CASSGDRGPRGYTF
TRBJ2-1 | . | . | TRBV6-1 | TGTGCCAGCAGTGAAGGGAGGGGAGGTGAGCAGTTCTTC | CASSEGRGGEQFF
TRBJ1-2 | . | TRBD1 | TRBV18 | TGTGCCAGCTCAGTCACGACAGGGACATATGGCTACACCTTC | CASSVTTGTYGYTF